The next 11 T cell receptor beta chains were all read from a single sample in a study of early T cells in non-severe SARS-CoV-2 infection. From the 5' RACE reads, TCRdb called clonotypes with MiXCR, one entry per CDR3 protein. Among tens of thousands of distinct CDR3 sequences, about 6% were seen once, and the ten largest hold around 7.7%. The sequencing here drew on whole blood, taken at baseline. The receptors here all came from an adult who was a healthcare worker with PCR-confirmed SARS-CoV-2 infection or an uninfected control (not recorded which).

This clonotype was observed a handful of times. The CDR3 DNA follows: TGCGCCAGCAGCTTAGGGGCTAGCGGCACCTACGAGCAGTACTTC. This codes for CASSLGASGTYEQYF. This chain uses TRBV5-1 with TRBJ2-7, with 7 bases fitting TRBD2. The CDR3 contains 15 residues. V shed 2 bases, J shed 2 bases, and the junction held 7 bases outside the gene matches. Per the germline V gene, CDR1 is SGHRS and CDR2 is YFSETQ.

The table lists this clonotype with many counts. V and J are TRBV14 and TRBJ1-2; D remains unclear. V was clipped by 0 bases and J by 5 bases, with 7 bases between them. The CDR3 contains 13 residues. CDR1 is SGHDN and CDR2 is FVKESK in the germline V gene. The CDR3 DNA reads TGTGCCAGCAGCCAAGATAGCACTTATGGCTACACCTTC. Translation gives CASSQDSTYGYTF.

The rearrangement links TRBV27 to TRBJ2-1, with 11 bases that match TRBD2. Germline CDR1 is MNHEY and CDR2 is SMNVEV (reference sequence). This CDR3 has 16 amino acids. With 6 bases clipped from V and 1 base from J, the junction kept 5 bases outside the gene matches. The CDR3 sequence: CASREPSGGSYNEQFF. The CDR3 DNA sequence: TGTGCCAGCAGAGAACCTAGCGGGGGGTCCTACAATGAGCAGTTCTTC.

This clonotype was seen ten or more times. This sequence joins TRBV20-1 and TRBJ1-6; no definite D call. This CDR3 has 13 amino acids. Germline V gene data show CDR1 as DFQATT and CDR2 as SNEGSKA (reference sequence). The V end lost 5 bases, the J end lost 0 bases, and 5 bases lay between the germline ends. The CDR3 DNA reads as TGCAGTGCTTGGAGCTCCTATAATTCACCCCTCCACTTT. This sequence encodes CSAWSSYNSPLHF.

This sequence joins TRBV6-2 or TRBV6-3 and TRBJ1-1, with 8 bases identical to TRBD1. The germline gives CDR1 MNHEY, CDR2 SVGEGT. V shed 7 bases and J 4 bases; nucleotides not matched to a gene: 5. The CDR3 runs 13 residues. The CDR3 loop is CASNPDRGTEAFF. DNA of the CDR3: TGTGCCAGCAATCCCGACAGGGGCACTGAAGCTTTCTTT.

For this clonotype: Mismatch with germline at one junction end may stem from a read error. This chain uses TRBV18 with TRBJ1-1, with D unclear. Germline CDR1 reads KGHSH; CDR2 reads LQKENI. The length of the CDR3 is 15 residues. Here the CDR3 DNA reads TGTGTCAGCTCACCATCCTCCACCATGAACACTGAAGCTTTCTTT. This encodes CVSSPSSTMNTEAFF.

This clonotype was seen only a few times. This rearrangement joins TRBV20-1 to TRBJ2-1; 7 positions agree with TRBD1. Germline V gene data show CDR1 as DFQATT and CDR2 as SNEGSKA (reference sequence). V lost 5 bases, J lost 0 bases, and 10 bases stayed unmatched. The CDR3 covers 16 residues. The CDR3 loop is CSAPIRTGPSYNEQFF. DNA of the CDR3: TGCAGTGCTCCCATTCGGACAGGACCCTCCTACAATGAGCAGTTCTTC.

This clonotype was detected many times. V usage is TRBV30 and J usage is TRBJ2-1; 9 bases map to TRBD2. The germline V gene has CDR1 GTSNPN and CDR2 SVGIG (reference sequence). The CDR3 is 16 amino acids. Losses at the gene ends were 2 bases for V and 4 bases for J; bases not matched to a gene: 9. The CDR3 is CAWSPVAGGPYNEQFF. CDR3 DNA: TGTGCCTGGAGTCCTGTGGCGGGGGGGCCTTACAATGAGCAGTTCTTC.

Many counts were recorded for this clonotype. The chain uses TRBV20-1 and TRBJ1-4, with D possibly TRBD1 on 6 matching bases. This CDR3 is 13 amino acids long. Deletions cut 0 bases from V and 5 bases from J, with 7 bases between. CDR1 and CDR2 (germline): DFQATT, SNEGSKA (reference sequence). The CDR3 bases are TGCAGTGCTAGAGAAGACAGGAATGAAAAACTGTTTTTT. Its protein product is CSAREDRNEKLFF.

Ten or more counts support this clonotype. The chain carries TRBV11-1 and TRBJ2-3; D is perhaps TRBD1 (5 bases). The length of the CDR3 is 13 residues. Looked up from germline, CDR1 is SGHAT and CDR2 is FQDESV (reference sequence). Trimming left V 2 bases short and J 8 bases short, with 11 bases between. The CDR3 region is CASSLRGTPTQYF. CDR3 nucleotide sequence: TGTGCCAGCAGCTTAAGGGGCACCCCTACGCAGTATTTT.

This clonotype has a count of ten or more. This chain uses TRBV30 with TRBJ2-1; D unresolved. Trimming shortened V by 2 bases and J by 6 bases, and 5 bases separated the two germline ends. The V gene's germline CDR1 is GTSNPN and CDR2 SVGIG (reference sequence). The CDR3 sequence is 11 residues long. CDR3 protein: CAWSPSNEQFF. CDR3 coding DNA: TGTGCCTGGAGTCCCAGCAATGAGCAGTTCTTC.